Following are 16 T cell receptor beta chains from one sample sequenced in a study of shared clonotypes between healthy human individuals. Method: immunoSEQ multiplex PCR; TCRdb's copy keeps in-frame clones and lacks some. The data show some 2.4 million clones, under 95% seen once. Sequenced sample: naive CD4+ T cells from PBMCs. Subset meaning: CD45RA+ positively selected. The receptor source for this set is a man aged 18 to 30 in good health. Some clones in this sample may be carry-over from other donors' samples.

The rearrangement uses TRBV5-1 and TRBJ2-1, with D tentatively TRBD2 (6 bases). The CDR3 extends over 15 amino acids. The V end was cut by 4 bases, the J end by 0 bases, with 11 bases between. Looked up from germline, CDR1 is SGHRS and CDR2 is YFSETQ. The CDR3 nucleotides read TGCGCCAGCAGCGCGGGACTGAACTCCTACAATGAGCAGTTCTTC. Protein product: CASSAGLNSYNEQFF.

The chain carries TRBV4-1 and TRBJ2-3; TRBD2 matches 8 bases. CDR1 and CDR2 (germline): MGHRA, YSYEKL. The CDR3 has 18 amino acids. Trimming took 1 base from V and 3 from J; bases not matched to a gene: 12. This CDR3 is CASSQGIRASGRTDTQYF. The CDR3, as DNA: TGCGCCAGCAGCCAAGGGATACGGGCTAGCGGGCGGACAGATACGCAGTATTTT.

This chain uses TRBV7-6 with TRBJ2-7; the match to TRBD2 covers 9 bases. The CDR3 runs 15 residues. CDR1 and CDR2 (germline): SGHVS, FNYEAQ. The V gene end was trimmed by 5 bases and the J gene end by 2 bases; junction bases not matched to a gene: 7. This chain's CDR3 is CASSRQGLATYEQYF. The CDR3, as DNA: TGTGCCAGCAGCCGCCAGGGACTAGCTACCTACGAGCAGTACTTC.

The CDR3 DNA follows: TGTGCCAGCTCACCCCTTAGGGAGAGGTTCGGGCAGGGGAACACTGAAGCTTTCTTT. Translation gives CASSPLRERFGQGNTEAFF. This rearrangement joins TRBV18 to TRBJ1-1; perhaps TRBD1 as D (5 bases). Germline V CDR1 and CDR2: KGHSH, LQKENI. CDR3 length: 19 residues. V lost 3 bases and J lost 1, with 24 bases in between. Drawing the rest from reference TRBV18 and TRBJ1-1, the complete variable domain is NAGVMQNPRHLVRRRGQEARLRCSPMKGHSHVYWYRQLPEEGLKFMVYLQKENIIDESGMPKERFSAEFPKEGPSILRIQQVVRGDSAAYFCASSPLRERFGQGNTEAFFGQGTRLTVV.

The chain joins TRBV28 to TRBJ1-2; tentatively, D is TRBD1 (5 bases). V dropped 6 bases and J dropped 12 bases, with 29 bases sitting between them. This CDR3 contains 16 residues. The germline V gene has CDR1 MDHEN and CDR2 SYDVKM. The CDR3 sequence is CASRPPEQTGGKVDTF. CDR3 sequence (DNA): TGTGCCAGCAGGCCCCCCGAACAGACCGGGGGAAAGGTTGACACCTTC.

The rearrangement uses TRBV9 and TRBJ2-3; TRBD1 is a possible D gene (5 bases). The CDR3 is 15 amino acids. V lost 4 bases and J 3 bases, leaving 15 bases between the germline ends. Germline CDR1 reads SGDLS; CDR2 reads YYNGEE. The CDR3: CASSFRQGQTDTQYF. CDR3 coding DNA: TGTGCCAGCAGCTTTCGGCAGGGTCAGACAGATACGCAGTATTTT.

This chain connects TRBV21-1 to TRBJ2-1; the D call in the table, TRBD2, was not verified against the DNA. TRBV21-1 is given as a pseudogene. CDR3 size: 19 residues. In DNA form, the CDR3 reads TGTGCCAGCAGCAAACCTGGGAGGATGTCCCCCATGGATTGGTATGAGCAGTTCTTC. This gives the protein CASSKPGRMSPMDWYEQFF.

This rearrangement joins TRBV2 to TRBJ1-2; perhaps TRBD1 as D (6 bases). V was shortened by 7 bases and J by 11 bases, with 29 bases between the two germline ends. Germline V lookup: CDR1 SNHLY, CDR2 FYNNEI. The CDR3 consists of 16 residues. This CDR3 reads CASTQEGGLGALVYTF. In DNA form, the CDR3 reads TGTGCCAGCACCCAAGAAGGGGGTCTGGGTGCCCTCGTTTACACCTTC.

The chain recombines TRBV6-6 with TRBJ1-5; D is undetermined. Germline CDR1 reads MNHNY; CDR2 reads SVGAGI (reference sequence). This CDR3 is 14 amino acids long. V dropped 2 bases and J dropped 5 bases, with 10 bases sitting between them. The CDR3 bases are TGTGCCAGCAGTTACGTACGGCGCGATCAGCCCCAGCATTTT. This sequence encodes CASSYVRRDQPQHF.

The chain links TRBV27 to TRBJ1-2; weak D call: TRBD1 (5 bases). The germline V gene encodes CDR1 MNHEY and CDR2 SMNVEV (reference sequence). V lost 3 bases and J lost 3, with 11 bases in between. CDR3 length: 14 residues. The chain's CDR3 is CASSLGRQHYGYTF. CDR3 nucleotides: TGTGCCAGCAGTTTGGGTAGACAGCACTATGGCTACACCTTC.

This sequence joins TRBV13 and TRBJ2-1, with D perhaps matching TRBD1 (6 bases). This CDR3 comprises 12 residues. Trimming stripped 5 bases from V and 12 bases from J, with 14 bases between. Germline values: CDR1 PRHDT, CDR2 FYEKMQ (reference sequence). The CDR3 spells CASSNELGGQFF. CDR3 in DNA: TGTGCCAGCAGCAATGAGTTAGGGGGGCAGTTCTTC.

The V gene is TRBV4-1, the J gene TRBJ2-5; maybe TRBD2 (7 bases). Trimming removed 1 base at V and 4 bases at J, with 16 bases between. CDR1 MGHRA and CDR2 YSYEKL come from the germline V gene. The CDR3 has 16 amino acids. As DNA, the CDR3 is TGCGCCAGCAGCCAAGCGGTTGGGGGGGCTGGAGAGACCCAGTACTTC. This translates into CASSQAVGGAGETQYF.

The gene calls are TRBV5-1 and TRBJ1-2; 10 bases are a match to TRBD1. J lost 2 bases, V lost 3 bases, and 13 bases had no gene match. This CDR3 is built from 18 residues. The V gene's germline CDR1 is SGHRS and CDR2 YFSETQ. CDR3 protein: CASSSWSGQGVFNYGYTF. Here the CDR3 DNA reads TGCGCCAGCAGCTCTTGGAGCGGACAGGGGGTTTTCAACTATGGCTACACCTTC. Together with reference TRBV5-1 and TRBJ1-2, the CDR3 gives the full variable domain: KAGVTQTPRYLIKTRGQQVTLSCSPISGHRSVSWYQQTPGQGLQFLFEYFSETQRNKGNFPGRFSGRQFSNSRSEMNVSTLELGDSALYLCASSSWSGQGVFNYGYTFGSGTRLTVV.

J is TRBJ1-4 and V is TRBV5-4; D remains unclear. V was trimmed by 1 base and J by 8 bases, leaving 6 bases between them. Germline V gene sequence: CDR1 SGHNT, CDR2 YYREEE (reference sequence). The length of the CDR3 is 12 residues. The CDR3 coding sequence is TGTGCCAGCAGCTTGCCACAGGAAAAACTGTTTTTT. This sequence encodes CASSLPQEKLFF.

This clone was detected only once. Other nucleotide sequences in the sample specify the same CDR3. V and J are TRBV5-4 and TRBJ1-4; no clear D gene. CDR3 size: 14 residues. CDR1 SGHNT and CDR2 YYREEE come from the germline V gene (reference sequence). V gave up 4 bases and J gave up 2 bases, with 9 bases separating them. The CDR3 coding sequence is TGTGCCAGCAGCCCCGGAGGTACTAATGAAAAACTGTTTTTT. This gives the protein CASSPGGTNEKLFF.

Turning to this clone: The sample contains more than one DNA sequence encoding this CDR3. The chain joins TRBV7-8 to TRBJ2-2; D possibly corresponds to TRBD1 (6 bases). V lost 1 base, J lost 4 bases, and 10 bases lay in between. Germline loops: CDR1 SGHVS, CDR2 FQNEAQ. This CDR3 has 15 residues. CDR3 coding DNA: TGTGCCAGCAGCTTAGTAGGCAGGGGCACCGGGGAGCTGTTTTTT. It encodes CASSLVGRGTGELFF.